This T cell receptor beta chain was recovered during a study of CD8 T cells in ankylosing spondylitis. Quantitative 5'-RACE with molecular barcodes was used to make the TCR beta libraries. TCRdb re-called the 5' RACE reads through MiXCR, storing one row per CDR3 protein. Among about 800,000 distinct CDR3 sequences, approximately 12% were seen once, and the ten largest hold around 0.51%. V was pared by 6 bases and J by 7 bases, with 11 bases of the junction left unmatched. The CDR3 has 15 residues. Germline-derived CDR1 and CDR2 are LNHDA and SQIVND (reference sequence). About this clonotype: What it binds is not known.

General study results and limits: Made up of fewer than ten highly homologous variants, a TCR beta motif appeared characteristic of ankylosing spondylitis blood. The authors reported significant enrichment of disease-linked clones in matched ankylosing spondylitis synovial fluid. The authors found the disease-linked clones to be CD8+ and relatively rare in peripheral blood. Some of the motif variants had earlier been found in reactive arthritis patients' fluid and blood.

The chain recombines TRBV19 with TRBJ2-4, with TRBD1 matching over 8 bases. The TCR sequence derives from a male donor with ankylosing spondylitis. The source material was blood, either unsorted or a sorted T cell fraction (not recorded which). The DNA of the CDR3 is TGTGCCAGTAGCCGGCCCATGACAGGGGATAACATTCAGTACTTC. It encodes CASSRPMTGDNIQYF.